This entry concerns a single TCR beta chain. The CDR3 has 17 amino acids. In germline, CDR1 is SEHNR, CDR2 FQNEAQ (reference sequence). Trimming cost V 5 bases and J 0 bases, with 16 bases left between them. A CD45RO/CCR7/CD25/CD127/CD95/CD27 panel sorted naive, central memory, regulatory and stem cell-like memory CD4+ cells. The data stem from a study of beta chain features in type 1 diabetes. Of the isolated RNA, all was reverse transcribed, and so the sequenced material was expressed TCRB transcripts. The data were produced by immunoSEQ multiplex PCR, yet TCRdb's version contains in-frame clones alone and is incomplete. Of 600,000 to 650,000 clones listed, around 16% were seen once; the top ten hold 0.093%.

This receptor was taken from a man between 18 and 29 years old in good health. The chain joins TRBV7-9 to TRBJ1-4, with D unclear. The source material was naive CD4+ T cells from blood. CDR3 nucleotides: TGTGCCAGCAGCAAGGGCAGCCGCGGGGCAACTAATGAAAAACTGTTTTTT. It yields the protein CASSKGSRGATNEKLFF. The whole variable domain, remainder taken from reference TRBV7-9 and TRBJ1-4, is DTGVSQNPRHKITKRGQNVTFRCDPISEHNRLYWYRQTLGQGPEFLTYFQNEAQLEKSRLLSDRFSAERPKGSFSTLEIQRTEQGDSAMYLCASSKGSRGATNEKLFFGSGTQLSVL.